This TCR beta chain was observed in a study of shared clonotypes between healthy human individuals. It was CD45RO-negative cells, positively selected for CCR7, that made up naive CD8 cells, with terminally differentiated effector memory CD45RA+ cells excluded. Here immunoSEQ multiplex PCR was the method, and the copy in TCRdb shows in-frame clones only, minus some. The data hold 2 million to 2.5 million clones, with less than 95% observed a single time. Specimen: naive CD8+ T cells sorted from blood. The sequence came from a man aged 18-30 years in good health.

CDR3 coding DNA: TGTGCCAGCAGCCCTACAGGGGACGAGACCCAGTACTTC. Amino acids: CASSPTGDETQYF. The chain uses TRBV5-4 and TRBJ2-5; 7 bases map to TRBD1. Germline lookup yields CDR1 SGHNT and CDR2 YYREEE (reference sequence). V was clipped by 4 bases and J by 5 bases; unmatched bases: 5. There are 13 residues in the CDR3.